This T cell receptor beta chain was identified during a study of T-cell reconstitution after alpha-beta-depleted transplantation in children. This clonotype was seen a handful of times. What it recognizes is unknown. A TCRbeta library incorporating unique molecular identifiers was prepared. TCRdb independently ran MiXCR on the PCR reads; one entry per CDR3 protein. The sample shows about 980,000 distinct CDR3 sequences, roughly 29% of them seen only once. Germline CDR1 reads KGHSH; CDR2 reads LQKENI. The CDR3 is made up of 16 amino acids. Trimming shortened V by 3 bases and J by 4 bases, and 18 bases separated the two germline ends. Points from the study as a whole: Expanded clones from the graft, numbering several hundred, reportedly supplied alpha-beta T cells about two months after transplant. One year post-transplant, T-cell counts and diversity were largely derived from T cells produced anew.

This sequence originates from a boy under two years old who had a stem cell transplant for SCID, so the T cells may come from the graft donor. Sequenced here: PBMCs, mostly from graft donor cells, sampled 360 days after TCRalphabeta/CD19-depleted stem cell transplant. The rearrangement links TRBV18 to TRBJ2-5; D gene unclear. The CDR3, as DNA: TGTGCCAGCTCACCGGTGCGAGGTGAAGTAGGAGAGACCCAGTACTTC. The encoded protein is CASSPVRGEVGETQYF.